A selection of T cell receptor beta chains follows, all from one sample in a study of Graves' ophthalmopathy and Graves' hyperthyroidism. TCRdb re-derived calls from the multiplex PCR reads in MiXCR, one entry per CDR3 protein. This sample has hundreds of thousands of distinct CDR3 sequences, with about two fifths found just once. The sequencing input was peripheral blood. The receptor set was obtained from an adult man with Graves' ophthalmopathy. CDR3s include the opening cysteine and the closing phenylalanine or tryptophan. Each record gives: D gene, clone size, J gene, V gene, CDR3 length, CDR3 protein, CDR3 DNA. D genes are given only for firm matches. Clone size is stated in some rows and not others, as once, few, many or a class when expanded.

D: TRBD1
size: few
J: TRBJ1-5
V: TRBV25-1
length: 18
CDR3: CASSSKGLGQYSNQPQHF
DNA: TGTGCCAGCAGTTCGAAGGGGCTGGGACAGTATAGCAATCAGCCCCAGCATTTT

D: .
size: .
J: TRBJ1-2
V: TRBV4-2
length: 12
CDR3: CASSDTAFGYTF
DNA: TGTGCCAGCAGCGACACAGCTTTCGGCTACACCTTC

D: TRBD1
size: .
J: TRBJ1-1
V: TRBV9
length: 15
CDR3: CASSGQGGMNTEAFF
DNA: TGTGCCAGCAGCGGACAGGGGGGGATGAACACTGAAGCTTTCTTT

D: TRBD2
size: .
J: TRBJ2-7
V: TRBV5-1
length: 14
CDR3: CASSPGTSEPKQYF
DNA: TGCGCCAGCAGCCCCGGGACTAGCGAGCCAAAGCAGTACTTC

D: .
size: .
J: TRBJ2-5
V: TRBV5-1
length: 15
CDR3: CAGSLFISQKETQYF
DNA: TGCGCCGGCAGCTTGTTTATTTCCCAAAAAGAGACCCAGTACTTC

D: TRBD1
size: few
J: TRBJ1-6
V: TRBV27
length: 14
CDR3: CASITGGRDSPLHF
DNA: TGTGCCAGCATAACAGGGGGAAGAGATTCACCCCTCCACTTT

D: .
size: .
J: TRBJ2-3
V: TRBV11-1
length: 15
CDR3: CASSLWGQATDTQYF
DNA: TGTGCCAGCAGCTTATGGGGGCAAGCCACAGATACGCAGTATTTT

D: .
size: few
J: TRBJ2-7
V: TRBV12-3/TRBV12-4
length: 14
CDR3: CASSSRGQPYEQYF
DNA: TGTGCCAGCAGTTCCCGCGGACAGCCCTACGAGCAGTACTTC

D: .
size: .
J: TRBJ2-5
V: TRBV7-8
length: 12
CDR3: CASSFGWVAQYF
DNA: TGTGCCAGCAGCTTCGGGTGGGTGGCCCAGTACTTC

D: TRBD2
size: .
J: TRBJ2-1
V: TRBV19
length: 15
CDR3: CASSIAGLAGDEQFF
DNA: TGTGCCAGTAGTATAGCTGGACTAGCGGGAGATGAGCAGTTCTTC

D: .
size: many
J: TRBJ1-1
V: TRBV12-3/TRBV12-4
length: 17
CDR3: CASSSDSFLTVYRADGF
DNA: TGTGCCAGCAGTTCGGACTCGTTTCTTACAGTCTATCGGGCCGATGGATTT

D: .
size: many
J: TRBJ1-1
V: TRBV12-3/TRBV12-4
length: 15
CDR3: CASSPGGLMNTEAFF
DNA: TGTGCCAGCAGTCCGGGGGGACTCATGAACACTGAAGCTTTCTTT

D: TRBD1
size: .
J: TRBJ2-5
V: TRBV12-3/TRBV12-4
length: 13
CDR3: CASSLRGPETQYF
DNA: TGTGCCAGCAGTTTAAGGGGGCCAGAGACCCAGTACTTC

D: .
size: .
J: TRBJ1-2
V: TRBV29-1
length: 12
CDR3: CSLKPDEYGYTF
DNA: TGCAGCCTAAAGCCGGACGAATATGGCTACACCTTC

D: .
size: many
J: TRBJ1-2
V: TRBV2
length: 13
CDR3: CASSESQDYGYTF
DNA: TGTGCCAGCAGTGAAAGCCAGGACTATGGCTACACCTTC

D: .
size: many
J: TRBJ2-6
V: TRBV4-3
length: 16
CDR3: CASSQGEGAGANVLTF
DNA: TGCGCCAGCAGCCAAGGTGAAGGGGCCGGGGCCAACGTCCTGACTTTC

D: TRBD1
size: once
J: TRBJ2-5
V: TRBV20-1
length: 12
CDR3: CSAPPTGGAQYF
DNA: TGCAGTGCTCCGCCAACAGGGGGTGCCCAGTACTTC

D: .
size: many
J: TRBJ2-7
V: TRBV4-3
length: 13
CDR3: CASSQAMDYEQYF
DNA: TGTGCCAGCAGCCAAGCTATGGACTACGAGCAGTACTTC

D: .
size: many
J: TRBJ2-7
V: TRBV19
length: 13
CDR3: CASSITLLYEQYF
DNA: TGTGCCAGTAGTATAACCTTACTCTACGAGCAGTACTTC

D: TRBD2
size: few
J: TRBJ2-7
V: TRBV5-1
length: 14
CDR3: CASSLLAGGDEQYF
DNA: TGCGCCAGCAGCTTGCTAGCGGGGGGAGACGAGCAGTACTTC

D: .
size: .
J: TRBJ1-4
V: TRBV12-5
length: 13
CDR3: CASGSGPVAELFF
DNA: TGTGCTAGTGGTTCCGGCCCGGTCGCCGAACTGTTTTTT

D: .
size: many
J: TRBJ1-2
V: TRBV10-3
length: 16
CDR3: CASSEWARVYNYGYTF
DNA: TGTGCCAGCAGTGAATGGGCCAGGGTCTATAACTATGGCTACACCTTC